One sample yielded the 24 T cell receptor beta chains listed below, sequenced in a study of radiotherapy plus CTLA-4 blockade in lung cancer. Only in-frame clones appear in the TCRdb table, and some are missing; sequencing was by immunoSEQ multiplex PCR. The table lists some 50,000 clones, approximately 79% of them singletons, with around 8.3% in the top ten. The sample in question was peripheral blood, obtained from a patient treated with radiotherapy plus ipilimumab. The origin of the receptors is a human donor with non-small cell lung cancer who had stable disease on radiotherapy plus ipilimumab.

This chain joins TRBV13 and TRBJ1-2; weak D call: TRBD1 (6 bases). CDR1 is PRHDT, CDR2 FYEKMQ, per germline (reference sequence). There are 14 residues in the CDR3. Trimming cost V 3 bases and J 6 bases, with 14 bases left between them. The CDR3 spells CASSFGGRLDGYTF. Written as DNA, the CDR3 is TGTGCCAGCAGCTTCGGGGGGCGCTTGGATGGCTACACCTTC.

The J gene is TRBJ1-2, the V gene TRBV19; D perhaps matches TRBD1 (6 bases). V was clipped by 3 bases and J by 8 bases, with 19 bases between them. The CDR3 is made up of 15 amino acids. Germline CDR1 is LNHDA and CDR2 is SQIVND (reference sequence). CDR3 sequence reads: CASSILRSRGEGYTF. The CDR3 DNA is TGTGCCAGTAGTATCCTTCGATCCAGGGGCGAAGGCTACACCTTC.

This sequence joins TRBV5-1 and TRBJ2-4; weak D call: TRBD1 (5 bases). This CDR3 is 15 amino acids long. Looked up from germline, CDR1 is SGHRS and CDR2 is YFSETQ. Between the trimmed V and J ends, which lost 0 bases and 8 bases, there was a span of 15 bases. The CDR3 sequence: CASSLGGRPPDIQYF. The CDR3 DNA follows: TGCGCCAGCAGCTTGGGGGGCAGACCCCCGGACATTCAGTACTTC.

The gene calls are TRBV27 and TRBJ1-1; D gene unclear. Trimming removed 7 bases at V and 1 base at J, with 16 bases between. The CDR3 length is 15 residues. Germline assignment: CDR1 MNHEY and CDR2 SMNVEV (reference sequence). The CDR3 region is CASTSHGLKNTEAFF. The CDR3, as DNA: TGTGCCAGCACTTCACACGGACTGAAGAACACTGAAGCTTTCTTT.

This rearrangement joins TRBV19 to TRBJ1-6, with D possibly being TRBD1 (5 bases). CDR1 LNHDA and CDR2 SQIVND come from the germline V gene (reference sequence). Trimming pared 3 bases from V and 7 bases from J, leaving 13 bases between. The CDR3 has 15 residues. DNA for the CDR3: TGTGCCAGTAGTATCGGGGGGAAAATCAATTCACCCCTCCACTTT. Translating it yields CASSIGGKINSPLHF.

V and J are TRBV5-1 and TRBJ2-3, with D tentatively TRBD2 (6 bases). This CDR3 is built from 16 residues. Trimming pared 3 bases from V and 2 bases from J, leaving 16 bases between. The germline V gene encodes CDR1 SGHRS and CDR2 YFSETQ. The CDR3 bases are TGCGCCAGCAGCTCAAGCCGGGACTCCTACACAGATACGCAGTATTTT. Its translation is CASSSSRDSYTDTQYF.

In DNA, the CDR3 is TGTGCCAGCGGGGAGCTGATAGGTAATGAAAAACTGTTTTTT. Residues: CASGELIGNEKLFF. The V call is TRBV25-1, the J call TRBJ1-4, with unresolved D. Germline V gene data show CDR1 as MGHDK and CDR2 as SYGVNS. CDR3 length equals 14 residues. V was pared by 8 bases and J by 4 bases, with 14 bases between.

As concerns this clone: A read error may be the cause here, since a much bigger clone is one base away. This chain uses TRBV10-2 with TRBJ2-7; 8 bases fit TRBD1. Germline loops: CDR1 WSHSY, CDR2 SAAADI. The CDR3 covers 12 residues. With 6 bases clipped from V and 2 bases from J, the junction kept 0 bases outside the gene matches. CDR3: CASRTGAYEQYF. The CDR3 coding sequence is TGCGCCAGCAGGACAGGGGCCTACGAGCAGTACTTC.

V is TRBV2 and J is TRBJ1-6; D might be TRBD1 (6 bases). V lost 6 bases, J lost 4 bases, and 7 bases lay in between. The length of the CDR3 is 13 residues. Germline assignment: CDR1 SNHLY and CDR2 FYNNEI. The chain's CDR3 is CASSGQYNSPLHF. The CDR3 nucleotides are TGTGCCAGCAGCGGACAGTATAATTCACCCCTCCACTTT.

This rearrangement joins TRBV11-2 to TRBJ1-1; D might be TRBD1 (6 bases). Looked up from germline, CDR1 is SGHAT and CDR2 is FQNNGV. V lost 0 bases and J lost 6, with 11 bases in between. The CDR3 contains 14 residues. The CDR3 loop is CASSLEQGYAEAFF. CDR3 nucleotide sequence: TGTGCCAGCAGCTTAGAGCAGGGGTACGCTGAAGCTTTCTTT.

The chain employs TRBV30 and TRBJ2-1; D is ambiguous. There are 13 residues in the CDR3. Germline V gives CDR1 GTSNPN, CDR2 SVGIG (reference sequence). Between the trimmed V and J ends, which lost 2 bases and 2 bases, there was a span of 7 bases. The CDR3 DNA follows: TGTGCCTGGAGTCAACCCCCCTACAATGAGCAGTTCTTC. This encodes CAWSQPPYNEQFF.

This chain links TRBV19 with TRBJ1-1; D unresolved. The V end lost 7 bases, the J end lost 1 base, and 10 bases lay between the germline ends. The CDR3 spans 13 residues. Looked up from germline, CDR1 is LNHDA and CDR2 is SQIVND (reference sequence). CDR3 nucleotides: TGTGCCAGTACCTATGCGGGGAACACTGAAGCTTTCTTT. Translation gives CASTYAGNTEAFF.

The J gene is TRBJ1-1, the V gene TRBV19; D might be TRBD1 (5 bases). V gave up 7 bases and J gave up 6 bases, with 21 bases separating them. Germline CDR1 is LNHDA and CDR2 is SQIVND (reference sequence). The CDR3 is 15 amino acids. DNA of the CDR3: TGTGCCAGTATCGCCCACCCTAAGGGGTTCGCTGAAGCTTTCTTT. This gives the protein CASIAHPKGFAEAFF.

The V call is TRBV6-5, the J call TRBJ2-2; TRBD1 matches at 10 bases. Looked up from germline, CDR1 is MNHEY and CDR2 is SVGAGI. The J segment lost 6 bases and the V segment lost 9 bases, leaving 10 bases of the junction unmatched. The CDR3 has 15 residues. The CDR3 DNA follows: TGTGCCAGTCCCGGACAGGGGGAGGTGTCCGGGGAGCTGTTTTTT. Its protein product is CASPGQGEVSGELFF.

Of note for this clone: The junction does not match germline at one end; this may be a read error. This rearrangement joins TRBV10-3 to TRBJ2-3, with 9 positions matching TRBD1. CDR1 is ENHRY and CDR2 is SYGVKD in the germline V gene. The CDR3 consists of 15 residues. The DNA of the CDR3 is TGTGCCACCAGTCAAACCGGGACAGGGTCAGATACGCAGTATTTT. It yields the protein CATSQTGTGSDTQYF.

This clone was counted only a few times. This rearrangement joins TRBV19 to TRBJ1-2; unclear D gene. This CDR3 is 15 amino acids long. V lost 5 bases, J lost 5 bases, and 18 bases lay in between. Germline loops: CDR1 LNHDA, CDR2 SQIVND (reference sequence). CDR3 coding DNA: TGTGCCAGTAGTGCACAACAGTCCTCTGGGTATGGCTACACCTTC. Amino acid sequence: CASSAQQSSGYGYTF.

The genes are TRBV28 and TRBJ1-3; D possibly corresponds to TRBD1 (5 bases). Between the trimmed V and J ends, which lost 5 bases and 4 bases, there was a span of 18 bases. The germline V gene has CDR1 MDHEN and CDR2 SYDVKM. This CDR3 has 16 amino acids. In nucleotides, the CDR3 is TGTGCCAGCAGTCTGATGGACAAGTTAGGAGGAAACACCATATATTTT. Amino acid sequence: CASSLMDKLGGNTIYF. The complete variable domain, with remaining parts taken from reference TRBV28 and TRBJ1-3, reads DVKVTQSSRYLVKRTGEKVFLECVQDMDHENMFWYRQDPGLGLRLIYFSYDVKMKEKGDIPEGYSVSREKKERFSLILESASTNQTSMYLCASSLMDKLGGNTIYFGEGSWLTVV.

The J gene is TRBJ2-3, the V gene TRBV27; a possible D gene is TRBD1 (6 bases). The CDR3 loop spans 14 amino acids. Germline V gene lookup returns CDR1 MNHEY and CDR2 SMNVEV (reference sequence). Between the trimmed V and J ends, which lost 5 bases and 4 bases, there was a span of 13 bases. The CDR3 sequence is CASSKSTGPDTQYF. The CDR3 nucleotides are TGTGCCAGCAGTAAATCGACAGGCCCAGATACGCAGTATTTT.

The rearrangement uses TRBV5-8 and TRBJ1-4, with 7 nucleotides matching TRBD1. J lost 13 bases, V lost 5 bases, and 17 bases had no gene match. The CDR3 consists of 15 residues. Germline CDR1 reads SGHTS; CDR2 reads YDEGEE. The CDR3 here is CASRVDRALNNGLFF. CDR3 nucleotide sequence: TGTGCCAGCAGGGTAGACAGGGCTCTTAATAATGGACTGTTTTTT.

In its sample, this clone was seen once. The genes are TRBV5-6 and TRBJ1-6; 8 bases agree with TRBD1. V lost 4 bases, J lost 13 bases, and 16 bases stayed unmatched. CDR3 length equals 16 residues. Germline V lookup: CDR1 SGHDT, CDR2 YYEEEE. The CDR3 is CASSPGGPTGLGPLHF. The CDR3 bases are TGTGCCAGCAGCCCAGGGGGCCCGACCGGGTTGGGGCCCCTCCACTTT.

This clone was seen once. The chain employs TRBV5-4 and TRBJ2-5, with TRBD2 identical over 8 bases. The trim removed 1 base at V and 5 bases at J, leaving 7 bases unmatched. There are 15 residues in the CDR3. CDR1 SGHNT and CDR2 YYREEE come from the germline V gene (reference sequence). The CDR3 sequence: CASSLTSGGLETQYF. In DNA form, the CDR3 reads TGTGCCAGCAGCTTGACAAGCGGGGGTTTGGAGACCCAGTACTTC.

This chain connects TRBV11-2 to TRBJ1-6; D uncertain. V was shortened by 6 bases and J by 6 bases, with 3 bases between the two germline ends. The germline V gene encodes CDR1 SGHAT and CDR2 FQNNGV. The CDR3 has 11 amino acids. The CDR3 here is CASSSNSPLHF. The CDR3 nucleotides read TGTGCCAGCAGTTCTAATTCACCCCTCCACTTT.

In DNA form, the CDR3 reads TGCGCCAGCAGCTTGGCCAGTCAGGGTCAGGGTGCAACTAATGAAAAACTGTTTTTT. This encodes CASSLASQGQGATNEKLFF. The chain links TRBV5-1 to TRBJ1-4, with a weak D call TRBD1 (5 bases). Germline CDR1 SGHRS, CDR2 YFSETQ. This CDR3 contains 19 residues. Trimming shortened V by 0 bases and J by 0 bases, and 18 bases separated the two germline ends.

The rearrangement links TRBV6-6 to TRBJ2-1, with D unclear. The ends were cut back, 8 bases at V and 10 bases at J, with 9 bases in the middle. Germline V gives CDR1 MNHNY, CDR2 SVGAGI (reference sequence). This CDR3 region has 10 residues. This CDR3 reads CASGSMEQFF. DNA for the CDR3: TGTGCCAGCGGCTCAATGGAGCAGTTCTTC.